The TCR beta chain under discussion was sequenced for a study of graft-versus-host responses after intestinal transplantation. Looking at the study overall: Each of the recipients got a multivisceral, liver-intestinal, or isolated intestinal transplant. Every recipient underwent anti-thymocyte globulin induction, then tacrolimus and steroids for roughly 3 years. Findings and caveats of the study: Clonal ratios of graft-versus-host to host-versus-graft in allografts were high for patients exhibiting graft-donor T cell macrochimerism. Early HvG declines after transplant were associated with peak circulating GvH clone levels.

With respect to this clone: Its cognate antigen is unknown.

Here immunoSEQ multiplex PCR was the method, and the copy in TCRdb shows in-frame clones only, minus some. Altogether some 100,000 clones are present, 85% to 95% being singletons, with the ten largest covering 5.5% to 7%. The germline V gene encodes CDR1 SGHNT and CDR2 YYREEE (reference sequence). The CDR3 contains 14 residues. V was shortened by 0 bases and J by 6 bases, with 12 bases between the two germline ends. Sequencing was performed on unstimulated CD8+ T cells sorted from spleen or lymph node cells, taken before intestinal transplant. This sequence originates from a human donor who received an intestinal transplant. The chain carries TRBV5-4 and TRBJ1-2; TRBD1 might be the D (6 bases). Written as DNA, the CDR3 is TGTGCCAGCAGCTTGGATTTGGGGGCTGATGGCTACACCTTC. Protein product: CASSLDLGADGYTF.